This TCR beta chain was profiled in a study of beta chain features in type 1 diabetes. Study information: In all, approximately 110 million sorted cells from all samples were analyzed.

This clone has only one observation. Its specificity is not known. CDR1 is LGHNA and CDR2 is YNFKEQ in the germline V gene. The ends were cut back, 1 base at V and 0 bases at J, with 16 bases in the middle. This CDR3 region has 18 residues. Study-wide findings and caveats: Compared with healthy donors, patients appeared to share more similar naive, central memory and regulatory TCRB repertoires. Significant though moderate, a shortening of TCRB CDR3s appeared in all four CD4+ subsets of Type 1 diabetes patients.

Isolated RNA was reverse transcribed in full, so expressed TCRB transcripts were sequenced. TCRdb keeps only in-frame clones here, not all; method: immunoSEQ multiplex PCR. The sample carries 600,000 or so clones, over 12% recorded once. The sample taken for sequencing was naive CD4+ T cells from blood. The TCR was taken from a man between 18 and 29 years old with type 1 diabetes. V and J are TRBV4-2 and TRBJ1-3, with D possibly matching TRBD1 (5 bases). CDR3 in DNA: TGTGCCAGCAGCCAAGGTCTGTGGACACGAAGCTCTGGAAACACCATATATTTT. Translating gives CASSQGLWTRSSGNTIYF.